This entry describes one T cell receptor (beta chain). Its antigen is currently unknown. The study sequenced cultured CD4+ T cell DNA using the Oncomine TCR Beta short-read assay. Investigators isolated genomic DNA from cultured CD4+ T cells. One entry per CDR3 protein, called by TCRdb with MiXCR from the PCR reads. The sample contains 9,000 to 15,000 distinct CDR3 sequences, 35% to 55% of which appear only once. The sample originates from a study of vaccination and CD4 T cells after COVID-19. Study-level background: Post-diagnosis, post-COVID samples were collected after a median about 100 days, ranging 35 to 161.

This sample's treatment: roughly 11-day PBMC culture with coronavirus spike peptide pools or control peptides (ViraFEST assay). Using peptide pools, antigen-specific T cells were expanded in ViraFEST before TCRs were sequenced. Germline assignment: CDR1 DFQATT and CDR2 SNEGSKA (reference sequence). CDR3 length: 13 amino acids. V was clipped by 4 bases and J by 2 bases, with 8 bases between them. This TCR came from a human donor with COVID-19. The sample consisted of cultured CD4+ T cells from blood. V is TRBV20-1 and J is TRBJ2-2, with D possibly called TRBD1 or TRBD2 (6 bases each). Here the CDR3 reads CSAKGGNTGELFF. The CDR3 DNA reads as TGCAGTGCTAAGGGGGGAAACACCGGGGAGCTGTTTTTT.